This passage covers 23 T cell receptor beta chains from one sample sequenced in a study of CD8 T cells in Susac syndrome. Random hexamers were used to reverse transcribe an amount of roughly 0.5 to 1 ug RNA. From the immunoSEQ multiplex PCR reads, TCRdb called clonotypes with MiXCR, one entry per CDR3 protein. Among 150,000 to 200,000 distinct CDR3 sequences listed, roughly 90% were seen once. Sequenced: CD4+ T cells from PBMCs. Source of these receptors: a human donor with Susac syndrome.

The V call is TRBV10-3, the J call TRBJ2-1, with 15 bases matching TRBD2. Per the germline V gene, CDR1 is ENHRY and CDR2 is SYGVKD. J lost 6 bases, V lost 7 bases, and 10 bases had no gene match. There are 17 residues in the CDR3. CDR3 protein: CAITPGLAGGQSNEQFF. The DNA for the CDR3 is TGTGCCATCACCCCCGGACTAGCGGGGGGGCAAAGCAATGAGCAGTTCTTC.

The rearrangement links TRBV15 to TRBJ2-3; 9 nucleotides line up with TRBD2. CDR3 length: 17 residues. The junction had 8 bases not matched to a gene; V was cut back by 0 bases and J by 4 bases. From germline, CDR1 is LNHNV and CDR2 YYDKDF (reference sequence). CDR3 sequence reads: CATSRDRGSGRSDTQYF. The CDR3 nucleotides are TGTGCCACCAGCAGAGATAGAGGTAGCGGGAGATCAGATACGCAGTATTTT.

This clonotype was found once. The J gene is TRBJ2-7, the V gene TRBV12-3 or TRBV12-4; D is perhaps TRBD1 or TRBD2 (5 bases each). This CDR3 comprises 13 residues. Trimming removed 3 bases from V and 10 bases from J, with 16 bases in between. The CDR3 nucleotides read TGTGCCAGCAGTTTTGCCCCTGGGGGTTTACAGTACTTC. Translating gives CASSFAPGGLQYF.

Here the CDR3 DNA reads TGTGCCAGCAGCTACTCCGGTAGATCGTCAAACACTGAAGCTTTCTTT. Amino acid sequence: CASSYSGRSSNTEAFF. This chain connects TRBV11-2 to TRBJ1-1, with D uncertain. V was trimmed by 4 bases and J by 2 bases, leaving 17 bases between them. The CDR3 has 16 residues. Germline CDR1 reads SGHAT; CDR2 reads FQNNGV. Drawing the rest from reference TRBV11-2 and TRBJ1-1, the complete variable domain is EAGVAQSPRYKIIEKRQSVAFWCNPISGHATLYWYQQILGQGPKLLIQFQNNGVVDDSQLPKDRFSAERLKGVDSTLKIQPAKLEDSAVYLCASSYSGRSSNTEAFFGQGTRLTVV.

The V gene is TRBV14, the J gene TRBJ1-1, with a weak D call TRBD1 (6 bases). Germline loops: CDR1 SGHDN, CDR2 FVKESK. The CDR3 is 14 residues long. V lost 4 bases and J 4 bases, leaving 13 bases between the germline ends. The CDR3 sequence is CASSPRQVPTEAFF. For the CDR3, the DNA is TGTGCCAGCAGCCCTCGACAGGTCCCCACTGAAGCTTTCTTT.

The chain employs TRBV6-5 and TRBJ1-5; no reliable D call. Trimming took 6 bases from V and 1 from J, leaving 10 bases between them. The CDR3 is made up of 14 amino acids. CDR1 is MNHEY and CDR2 is SVGAGI in the germline V gene. The CDR3: CASSGEASNQPQHF. As DNA, the CDR3 is TGTGCCAGCAGCGGGGAGGCGAGCAATCAGCCCCAGCATTTT.

The rearrangement uses TRBV6-5 and TRBJ1-3, with 8 bases lining up with TRBD1. Germline-derived CDR1 and CDR2 are MNHEY and SVGAGI. The CDR3 contains 18 residues. J lost 3 bases, V lost 2 bases, and 12 bases had no gene match. CDR3 nucleotide sequence: TGTGCCAGCAGTTACGGGTTGGCAGGGGGCTCGAGTGGAAACACCATATATTTT. This sequence encodes CASSYGLAGGSSGNTIYF.

The rearrangement links TRBV7-9 to TRBJ2-1; 10 nucleotides align to TRBD1. CDR3 length: 16 amino acids. The germline V gene encodes CDR1 SEHNR and CDR2 FQNEAQ (reference sequence). V lost 1 base, J lost 8 bases, and 8 bases stayed unmatched. Here the CDR3 reads CASSLVPDRGRDEQFF. The CDR3 coding sequence is TGTGCCAGCAGCTTAGTCCCCGACAGGGGGCGGGATGAGCAGTTCTTC.

In its sample, this clonotype was seen once. The CDR3 DNA reads TGTGCCAGCAGTTTAGGGGGACAGGTCAATTCACCCCTCCACTTT. It codes for CASSLGGQVNSPLHF. V is TRBV12-3 or TRBV12-4 and J is TRBJ1-6, with TRBD1 matching 8 bases. The CDR3 is 15 amino acids. V dropped 1 base and J dropped 7; count of bases not matched to a gene: 3.

This clonotype was seen only once. The V and J genes are TRBV27 and TRBJ2-2, with TRBD2 matching 7 bases. Germline lookup yields CDR1 MNHEY and CDR2 SMNVEV (reference sequence). V gave up 7 bases and J gave up 0 bases; unmatched junction bases: 5. The CDR3 loop spans 15 amino acids. CDR3 bases: TGTGCCAGCAAAACTCTAGCGGCGAACACCGGGGAGCTGTTTTTT. This encodes CASKTLAANTGELFF.

The gene calls are TRBV5-6 and TRBJ2-3; 8 nucleotides match TRBD1. The CDR3 loop spans 16 amino acids. The V gene end was trimmed by 0 bases and the J gene end by 11 bases; junction bases not matched to a gene: 14. Germline lookup yields CDR1 SGHDT and CDR2 YYEEEE. This chain's CDR3 is CASSLARGPPGKKQYF. In DNA, the CDR3 is TGTGCCAGCAGCTTGGCCAGGGGGCCACCCGGGAAGAAGCAGTATTTT.

CDR3 loop: CASSFPDTSNQPQHF. The CDR3 region has the DNA TGTGCCAGCAGTTTCCCGGACACGAGCAATCAGCCCCAGCATTTT. The gene calls are TRBV28 and TRBJ1-5; TRBD1 is a possible D gene (5 bases). This CDR3 is 15 amino acids long. With 3 bases removed from V and 1 base from J, the gap between germline ends came to 10 bases. CDR1 and CDR2 (germline): MDHEN, SYDVKM.

The chain has TRBV10-3 and TRBJ1-2, with D maybe TRBD1 (5 bases). The CDR3 contains 15 residues. Germline assignment: CDR1 ENHRY and CDR2 SYGVKD. With 4 bases removed from V and 4 bases from J, the gap between germline ends came to 16 bases. CDR3 sequence: CAISANTDSPYGYTF. The CDR3 region has the DNA TGTGCCATCAGTGCAAATACCGACAGTCCCTATGGCTACACCTTC.

This chain joins TRBV5-6 and TRBJ2-2; 10 bases are a match to TRBD1. V dropped 1 base and J dropped 4; count of bases not matched to a gene: 4. Germline-derived CDR1 and CDR2 are SGHDT and YYEEEE. This CDR3 comprises 16 residues. The CDR3 region is CASSLRDRGVTGELFF. The DNA of the CDR3 is TGTGCCAGCAGCTTGCGGGACAGGGGCGTCACCGGGGAGCTGTTTTTT.

In its sample, this clonotype was seen a few times. The CDR3 spells CASSLGLAGEQFF. CDR3 nucleotides: TGTGCCAGCAGCTTGGGACTAGCCGGTGAGCAGTTCTTC. V gene TRBV7-3 combines with J gene TRBJ2-1; 9 bases map to TRBD2. Germline trimming cut 3 bases from V and 9 bases from J; bases unmatched to any gene: 3. The length of the CDR3 is 13 residues. Germline V lookup: CDR1 SGHTA, CDR2 FQGTGA.

The DNA for the CDR3 is TGTGCCACCGGGGAGCGGGAGGCGGCGGAGACCCAGTACTTC. It translates to CATGEREAAETQYF. This chain links TRBV24-1 with TRBJ2-5; 9 bases map to TRBD2. V lost 9 bases to trimming and J lost 5 bases; unmatched junction nucleotides: 9. Germline V gene sequence: CDR1 KGHDR, CDR2 SFDVKD. The CDR3 spans 14 residues.

The chain couples TRBV27 to TRBJ1-1; D uncertain. In germline, CDR1 is MNHEY, CDR2 SMNVEV (reference sequence). The CDR3 has 13 residues. The V end lost 0 bases, the J end lost 4 bases, and 6 bases lay between the germline ends. CDR3 DNA: TGTGCCAGCAGTTTATCAGAGCTCACTGAAGCTTTCTTT. Protein product: CASSLSELTEAFF.

This chain uses TRBV29-1 with TRBJ2-3; D remains unclear. Trimming took 4 bases from V and 4 from J, leaving 9 bases between them. The CDR3 runs to 12 residues. Germline V gene lookup returns CDR1 SQVTM and CDR2 ANQGSEA. Written as DNA, the CDR3 is TGCAGCGTTGGCCGTGGTGCAGATACGCAGTATTTT. Translating it yields CSVGRGADTQYF.

The chain employs TRBV5-4 and TRBJ2-5, with 10 positions matching TRBD2. Germline values: CDR1 SGHNT, CDR2 YYREEE (reference sequence). J gave up 3 bases and V 7 bases, and 9 bases lay outside the gene matches. The CDR3 extends over 15 amino acids. CDR3 coding DNA: TGTGCCAGCCGGGGGGCCAGCGGGAGGGAAGAGACCCAGTACTTC. This gives the protein CASRGASGREETQYF.

This clonotype was observed once. The V call is TRBV10-3, the J call TRBJ2-2; TRBD1 aligns across 9 bases. This CDR3 contains 16 residues. CDR1 is ENHRY, CDR2 SYGVKD, per germline. V lost 5 bases, J lost 0 bases, and 4 bases stayed unmatched. CDR3 sequence: CAISPRTGANTGELFF. The CDR3 DNA sequence: TGTGCCATCAGTCCTAGGACAGGGGCGAACACCGGGGAGCTGTTTTTT.

The V gene is TRBV4-2, the J gene TRBJ2-3; D is perhaps TRBD2 (5 bases). This CDR3 region has 17 residues. V was pared by 5 bases and J by 1 base, with 19 bases between. Germline values: CDR1 LGHNA, CDR2 YNFKEQ. CDR3 protein: CASSNLHLGSGTDTQYF. The DNA of the CDR3 is TGTGCCAGCAGCAATCTTCATCTAGGGAGTGGCACAGATACGCAGTATTTT.

V gene TRBV7-2 combines with J gene TRBJ1-3; D is unresolved. Germline V lookup: CDR1 SGHTA, CDR2 FQGNSA. V shed 11 bases and J shed 4 bases, with 21 bases lying between them. This CDR3 is 15 amino acids long. This CDR3 reads CAYQRGGYSGNTIYF. The CDR3 bases are TGTGCCTACCAGCGGGGTGGGTATTCCGGAAACACCATATATTTT.

The V gene is TRBV5-6, the J gene TRBJ2-2, with 7 bases fitting TRBD1. The CDR3 is 15 residues long. J was trimmed by 6 bases and V by 8 bases; bases with no gene match: 13. CDR1 is SGHDT and CDR2 is YYEEEE in the germline V gene. The CDR3, as DNA: TGTGCCAGTAGTATTAGGGGGCCGTCGCCCGGGGAGCTGTTTTTT. Protein product: CASSIRGPSPGELFF.